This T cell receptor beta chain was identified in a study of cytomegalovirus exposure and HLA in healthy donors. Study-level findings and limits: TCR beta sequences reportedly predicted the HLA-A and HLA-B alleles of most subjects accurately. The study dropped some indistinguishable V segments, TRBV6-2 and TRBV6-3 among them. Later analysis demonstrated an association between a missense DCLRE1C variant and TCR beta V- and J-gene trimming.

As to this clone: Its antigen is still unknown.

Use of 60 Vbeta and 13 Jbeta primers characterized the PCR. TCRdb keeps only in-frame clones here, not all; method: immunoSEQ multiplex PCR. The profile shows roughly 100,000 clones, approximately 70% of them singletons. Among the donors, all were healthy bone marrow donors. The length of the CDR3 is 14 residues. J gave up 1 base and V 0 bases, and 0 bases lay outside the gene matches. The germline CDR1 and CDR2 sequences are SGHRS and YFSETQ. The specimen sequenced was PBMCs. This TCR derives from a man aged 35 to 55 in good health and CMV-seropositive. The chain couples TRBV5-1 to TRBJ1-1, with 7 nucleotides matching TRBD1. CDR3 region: CASSLGTGNTEAFF. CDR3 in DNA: TGCGCCAGCAGCTTGGGGACAGGGAACACTGAAGCTTTCTTT.